This TCR beta chain came from a study of blood T cell repertoires in COVID-19. As for the study in general: Samples representing acute and convalescent COVID-19 were sourced from the United States, Italy and Spain.

Donors in Cohort 3 who had recovered were those with two negative PCRs, healthcare professional clearance, or resolution of their symptoms. Clones were read by immunoSEQ multiplex PCR, and TCRdb kept only the in-frame ones, dropping some. The sample contains fewer than 500,000 clones, roughly 87% of which appear only once. Trimming pared 2 bases from V and 7 bases from J, leaving 6 bases between. This CDR3 spans 12 amino acids. The germline V gene has CDR1 PRHDT and CDR2 FYEKMQ (reference sequence). Sequencing was done on a sample of PBMCs or T cells enriched from blood (not recorded which). This chain connects TRBV13 to TRBJ1-5; D is uncertain. The TCR was taken from a woman between 18 and 29 years old who had recovered from COVID-19. CDR3 bases: TGTGCCAGCAGCTTAAGCGGACAGCCCCAGCATTTT. Amino acid sequence: CASSLSGQPQHF.